This T cell receptor (beta chain) appears in the sequencing data of a study of blood T cell repertoires in COVID-19. Study as a whole: COVID-19 samples, acute and convalescent, were from the United States, Italy and Spain. Sources were T cells, B-cell-depleted T cells, or PBMCs; the material itself was cDNA or gDNA.

There are a few counts of this clone. One Seattle source followed patients from active infection through their disease course. Trimming removed 2 bases at V and 4 bases at J, with 8 bases between. The germline gives CDR1 ENHRY, CDR2 SYGVKD. The CDR3 spans 13 residues. Per the study methods: Quantification of nucleated cells was approximated via reference gene primer amplification. This table comes from immunoSEQ multiplex PCR, and its TCRdb copy is limited to in-frame clones, with some not included. The V and J calls and clone size come from that table; D and trimming were worked out from the DNA. The sample records roughly 250,000 clones, roughly 84% being singletons.

Specimen: peripheral blood. This rearrangement joins TRBV10-3 to TRBJ2-5, with TRBD2 as a possible D gene (5 bases). This TCR was recovered from a person aged 65 to 85 with COVID-19, enrolled during active disease. The CDR3 protein is CAISEGSRETQYF. CDR3 coding DNA: TGTGCCATCAGTGAGGGGAGCCGAGAGACCCAGTACTTC.